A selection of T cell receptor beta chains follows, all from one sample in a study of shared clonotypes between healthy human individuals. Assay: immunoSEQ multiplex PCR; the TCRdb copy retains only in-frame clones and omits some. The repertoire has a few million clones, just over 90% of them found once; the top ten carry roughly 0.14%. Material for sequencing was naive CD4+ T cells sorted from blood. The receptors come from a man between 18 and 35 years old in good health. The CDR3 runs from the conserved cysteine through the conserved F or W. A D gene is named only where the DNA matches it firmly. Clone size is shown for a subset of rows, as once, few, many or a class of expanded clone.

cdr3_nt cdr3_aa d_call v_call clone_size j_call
TGTGCCAGCAGCGTCCAGGACTGGGCCTACGAGCAGTACTTC CASSVQDWAYEQYF . TRBV9 . TRBJ2-7
TGCGCCAGCAGCAAAGACAGGGGGCGGCAAGAGACCCAGTACTTC CASSKDRGRQETQYF TRBD1 TRBV5-1 . TRBJ2-5
TGTGCCAGCAGCCAAGTCCCCTTTCCGAAGAACACCGGGGAGCTGTTTTTT CASSQVPFPKNTGELFF . TRBV14 . TRBJ2-2
TGCGCCAGCAGCCTAGGACTAGCGGGGGGCCAGGTTACGACAGATACGCAGTATTTT CASSLGLAGGQVTTDTQYF TRBD2 TRBV5-1 . TRBJ2-3
TGTGCCATCCAAATCGAACCGGGGGGGAACACCGGGGAGCTGTTTTTT CAIQIEPGGNTGELFF TRBD2 TRBV10-3 . TRBJ2-2
TGTGCCAGCAGCCCCGAGGGCGGGAGGGCCCGATACAATGAGCAGTTCTTC CASSPEGGRARYNEQFF TRBD2 TRBV7-6 . TRBJ2-1
TGTGCCAGTAGCTTGCTAGCTGGGGGCGTCCTAGGGAACCAAGAGACCCAGTACTTC CASSLLAGGVLGNQETQYF . TRBV19 once TRBJ2-5
TGTGCCAGCAGTGACCCTCCCTACGAGCAGTACTTC CASSDPPYEQYF . TRBV6-1 . TRBJ2-7
TGTGCCAGCAGTTCTTCAGGTTTACCCCTCCACTTT CASSSSGLPLHF . TRBV28 . TRBJ1-6
TGTGCCAGCAGCAGATTCACGAACACTGAAGCTTTCTTT CASSRFTNTEAFF . TRBV6-5 . TRBJ1-1
TGTGCCAGCAGTGGGGTAGGCCCCGTGAACGCTTTCTTT CASSGVGPVNAFF . TRBV28 . TRBJ1-1
TGCGCCAGCAGCCAAGTCGGAGGGATAGGCGGGGAGCTGTTTTTT CASSQVGGIGGELFF . TRBV4-3 . TRBJ2-2